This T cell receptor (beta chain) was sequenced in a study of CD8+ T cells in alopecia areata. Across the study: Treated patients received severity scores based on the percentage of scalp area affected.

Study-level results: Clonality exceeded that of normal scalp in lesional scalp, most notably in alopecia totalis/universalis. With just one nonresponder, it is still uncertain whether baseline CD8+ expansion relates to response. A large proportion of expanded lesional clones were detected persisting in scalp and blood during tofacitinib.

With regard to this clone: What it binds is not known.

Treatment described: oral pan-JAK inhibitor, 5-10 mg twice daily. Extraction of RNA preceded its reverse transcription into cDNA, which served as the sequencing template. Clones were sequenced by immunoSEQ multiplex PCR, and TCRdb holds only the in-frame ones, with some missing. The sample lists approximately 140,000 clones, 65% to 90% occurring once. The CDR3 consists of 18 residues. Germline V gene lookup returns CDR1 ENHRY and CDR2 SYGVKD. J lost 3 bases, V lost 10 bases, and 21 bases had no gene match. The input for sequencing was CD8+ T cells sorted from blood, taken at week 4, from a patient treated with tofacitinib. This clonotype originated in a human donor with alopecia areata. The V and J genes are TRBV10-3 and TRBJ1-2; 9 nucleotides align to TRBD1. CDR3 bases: TGTGCCACCGCCGCTTTGACCGGGACAGGGTTTTCCGACTATGGCTACACCTTC. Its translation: CATAALTGTGFSDYGYTF.